The next 19 T cell receptor beta chains were all read from a single sample in a study of blood T cell repertoires in COVID-19. Clones were sequenced by immunoSEQ multiplex PCR, and TCRdb holds only the in-frame ones, with some missing. The table includes roughly 99,000 clones, approximately 86% detected once. The sample comprised peripheral blood. These receptors all come from a man aged 50 or older with COVID-19, enrolled during active disease.

The genes are TRBV10-3 and TRBJ1-5, with 8 bases lining up with TRBD1. Germline trimming cut 6 bases from V and 4 bases from J; bases unmatched to any gene: 8. Germline values: CDR1 ENHRY, CDR2 SYGVKD. CDR3 length: 15 residues. CDR3 sequence: CAIRAGGLGNQPQHF. CDR3 DNA sequence: TGTGCCATCAGGGCAGGGGGCTTAGGGAATCAGCCCCAGCATTTT.

This clone appeared a few times. The V and J genes are TRBV6-6 and TRBJ1-1, with 7 bases lining up with TRBD1. Trimming at V came to 6 bases and at J to 5 bases, leaving 12 bases not matched to a gene. The CDR3 totals 15 residues. Germline-derived CDR1 and CDR2 are MNHNY and SVGAGI (reference sequence). The CDR3 nucleotides read TGTGCCAGCAGACCTAGTACAGGGGTTGAGACTGAAGCTTTCTTT. Amino acids: CASRPSTGVETEAFF.

This rearrangement joins TRBV4-2 to TRBJ1-1; D unclear. The CDR3 runs 13 residues. The V and J ends lost 4 bases and 0 bases respectively, with 6 bases between them. CDR1 LGHNA and CDR2 YNFKEQ come from the germline V gene. CDR3 amino acids: CASSPGVNTEAFF. The DNA of the CDR3 is TGTGCCAGCAGCCCCGGGGTGAACACTGAAGCTTTCTTT.

This chain connects TRBV4-3 to TRBJ1-5; TRBD1 matches at 8 bases. Germline CDR1 LGHNA, CDR2 YSLEER. The CDR3 consists of 15 residues. V dropped 3 bases and J dropped 0; count of bases not matched to a gene: 1. The CDR3 DNA sequence: TGCGCCAGCAGCCAGGACAGGGTTAGCAATCAGCCCCAGCATTTT. Residues: CASSQDRVSNQPQHF.

A few counts support this clone. DNA of the CDR3: TGTGCCTGGAGTGTACGGCGGGGGTACGAGCAGTACTTC. This gives the protein CAWSVRRGYEQYF. The rearrangement uses TRBV30 and TRBJ2-7; 7 positions match TRBD2. CDR3 length: 13 residues. The junction had 3 bases not matched to a gene; V was cut back by 0 bases and J by 4 bases. The germline V gene has CDR1 GTSNPN and CDR2 SVGIG (reference sequence).

This clone was recorded once. The genes are TRBV27 and TRBJ1-5; maybe TRBD1 (5 bases). In germline, CDR1 is MNHEY, CDR2 SMNVEV (reference sequence). V was trimmed by 7 bases and J by 4 bases, leaving 14 bases between them. The CDR3 spans 14 residues. CDR3 DNA sequence: TGTGCCAGCACATCGGGGGTTGCGAATCAGCCCCAGCATTTT. The encoded protein is CASTSGVANQPQHF.

The chain combines TRBV6-5 with TRBJ1-3; 7 bases map to TRBD1. The germline V gene has CDR1 MNHEY and CDR2 SVGAGI. V lost 4 bases, J lost 1 base, and 1 base stayed unmatched. The CDR3 is 14 residues long. CDR3 loop: CASSSTGSGNTIYF. CDR3 bases: TGTGCCAGCAGTTCGACAGGGTCTGGAAACACCATATATTTT.

The V call is TRBV4-2, the J call TRBJ1-2; D is possibly TRBD1 (5 bases). Germline values: CDR1 LGHNA, CDR2 YNFKEQ. The CDR3 loop spans 14 amino acids. Trimming took off 0 bases at V and 4 bases at J, with 9 bases between the two ends. Here the CDR3 DNA reads TGTGCCAGCAGCCAAGAGGGGCAGTCCTATGGCTACACCTTC. Amino acids: CASSQEGQSYGYTF.

This rearrangement joins TRBV27 to TRBJ2-4, with 7 bases matching TRBD1. Germline trimming cut 6 bases from V and 8 bases from J; bases unmatched to any gene: 1. In germline, CDR1 is MNHEY, CDR2 SMNVEV (reference sequence). This CDR3 contains 11 residues. In DNA, the CDR3 is TGTGCCAGCAGGGGACAGTACATTCAGTACTTC. Translated, it gives CASRGQYIQYF.

This chain uses TRBV6-5 with TRBJ1-6, with D unresolved. With 7 bases removed from V and 2 bases from J, the gap between germline ends came to 12 bases. There are 15 residues in the CDR3. Germline V gene sequence: CDR1 MNHEY, CDR2 SVGAGI. CDR3: CASTPNGAYNSPLHF. The CDR3 nucleotides are TGTGCCAGCACCCCCAACGGGGCCTATAATTCACCCCTCCACTTT.

The chain joins TRBV7-2 to TRBJ2-2; 10 bases align to TRBD2. The CDR3 is 18 residues long. The J segment lost 0 bases and the V segment lost 1 base, leaving 5 bases of the junction unmatched. Germline V gene sequence: CDR1 SGHTA, CDR2 FQGNSA. In DNA form, the CDR3 reads TGTGCCAGCAGCTTAGAGCGGCTAGCGGGGGCGAACACCGGGGAGCTGTTTTTT. This codes for CASSLERLAGANTGELFF.

The V and J genes are TRBV5-1 and TRBJ1-6, with TRBD1 matching 7 bases. The CDR3 totals 16 residues. Trimming cost V 4 bases and J 2 bases; bases outside gene matches: 6. Germline values: CDR1 SGHRS, CDR2 YFSETQ. CDR3 region: CASSPGQAPYNSPLHF. The CDR3 nucleotides are TGCGCCAGCAGCCCCGGACAGGCTCCCTATAATTCACCCCTCCACTTT.

This clone was detected once. This sequence joins TRBV11-3 and TRBJ2-5; D is perhaps TRBD2 (5 bases). The CDR3 contains 14 residues. From germline, CDR1 is SGHNT and CDR2 YENEEA. Trimming pared 0 bases from V and 2 bases from J, leaving 7 bases between. CDR3 coding DNA: TGTGCCAGCAGCTTAGATGGCGGGCAAGAGACCCAGTACTTC. It encodes CASSLDGGQETQYF.

The table lists this clone with a count of one. The rearrangement uses TRBV15 and TRBJ2-3; unclear D gene. The CDR3 is 13 residues long. Germline values: CDR1 LNHNV, CDR2 YYDKDF (reference sequence). Trimming shortened V by 2 bases and J by 4 bases, and 7 bases separated the two germline ends. The CDR3 loop reads CATSRTVADTQYF. The CDR3 coding sequence is TGTGCCACCAGCAGAACAGTAGCAGATACGCAGTATTTT. Based on the CDR3 plus reference TRBV15 and TRBJ2-3, the full variable domain is DAMVIQNPRYQVTQFGKPVTLSCSQTLNHNVMYWYQQKSSQAPKLLFHYYDKDFNNEADTPDNFQSRRPNTSFCFLDIRSPGLGDTAMYLCATSRTVADTQYFGPGTRLTVL.

The genes are TRBV4-1 and TRBJ2-7; 7 nucleotides align to TRBD1. The CDR3 is made up of 16 amino acids. J was trimmed by 4 bases and V by 1 base; bases with no gene match: 10. Germline lookup yields CDR1 MGHRA and CDR2 YSYEKL. CDR3 residues: CASSQGNRGGRYEQYF. The DNA of the CDR3 is TGCGCCAGCAGCCAAGGGAACAGGGGCGGTCGGTACGAGCAGTACTTC.

This clone was seen a single time. The chain employs TRBV6-5 and TRBJ2-4, with TRBD2 as a possible D gene (6 bases). The CDR3 has 11 residues. V was shortened by 4 bases and J by 8 bases, with 6 bases between the two germline ends. The V gene's germline CDR1 is MNHEY and CDR2 SVGAGI. CDR3: CASSWGDIQYF. The CDR3 DNA reads TGTGCCAGCAGTTGGGGGGACATTCAGTACTTC.

V gene TRBV9 combines with J gene TRBJ1-6; D might be TRBD1 (6 bases). The CDR3 has 15 amino acids. Per the germline V gene, CDR1 is SGDLS and CDR2 is YYNGEE. V was trimmed by 0 bases and J by 8 bases, leaving 12 bases between them. CDR3 DNA sequence: TGTGCCAGCAGCGTAGAGGGGGTGGGTGATTCACCCCTCCACTTT. Amino acid sequence: CASSVEGVGDSPLHF.

The V call is TRBV19, the J call TRBJ1-1, with no clear D. The CDR3 extends over 13 amino acids. V was trimmed by 5 bases and J by 7 bases, leaving 14 bases between them. Germline V lookup: CDR1 LNHDA, CDR2 SQIVND (reference sequence). Here the CDR3 reads CASSVPRGDEAFF. DNA for the CDR3: TGTGCCAGTAGTGTACCCCGAGGAGATGAAGCTTTCTTT.

The chain couples TRBV9 to TRBJ2-5; 12 bases align to TRBD2. Germline trimming cut 0 bases from V and 4 bases from J; bases unmatched to any gene: 7. Germline assignment: CDR1 SGDLS and CDR2 YYNGEE. The CDR3 extends over 17 amino acids. CDR3 loop: CASSVGPASGGVETQYF. DNA of the CDR3: TGTGCCAGCAGCGTAGGACCGGCTAGCGGGGGGGTAGAGACCCAGTACTTC.